One and the same sample provided the 20 T cell receptor beta chains below, sequenced in a study of identical twins. Each CDR3 protein is one row after TCRdb ran MiXCR on the 5' RACE reads. The sample yields about 730,000 distinct CDR3 sequences, 21% seen once. Another study also made use of these data, one on T cells expressing NK-cell markers.

Sequences were obtained from PBMCs. These receptors all stem from a woman younger than 30 in good health.

The CDR3 DNA reads as TGTGCCAGCAGCCGACAGGGGCGGTTGCAGTACTTC. It yields the protein CASSRQGRLQYF. V gene TRBV6-5 combines with J gene TRBJ2-7; 8 nucleotides agree with TRBD1. The CDR3 covers 12 residues. Trimming cost V 6 bases and J 9 bases; bases outside gene matches: 7. Germline lookup yields CDR1 MNHEY and CDR2 SVGAGI.

This clonotype was detected only a few times. The chain carries TRBV7-9 and TRBJ2-5; TRBD2 is a possible D gene (6 bases). The CDR3 is 14 residues long. The V gene lost 3 bases and the J gene lost 5 bases, with 13 bases spanning the gap. Germline-derived CDR1 and CDR2 are SEHNR and FQNEAQ (reference sequence). CDR3 amino acids: CASSLRSSAETQYF. For the CDR3, the DNA is TGTGCCAGCAGCTTGAGATCTAGCGCGGAGACCCAGTACTTC.

The genes are TRBV5-6 and TRBJ2-2, with D maybe TRBD2 (5 bases). The CDR3 sequence is 14 residues long. V lost 2 bases to trimming and J lost 6 bases, with 11 bases between them. Germline-derived CDR1 and CDR2 are SGHDT and YYEEEE. The CDR3 region is CASSFGRGAGELFF. CDR3 bases: TGTGCCAGCAGCTTCGGCCGGGGAGCCGGGGAGCTGTTTTTT.

The chain links TRBV7-9 to TRBJ2-7, with 10 nucleotides matching TRBD1. The junction had 6 bases not matched to a gene; V was cut back by 4 bases and J by 3 bases. Germline CDR1 reads SEHNR; CDR2 reads FQNEAQ (reference sequence). This CDR3 has 15 amino acids. The CDR3 sequence is CASSSSTGGSYEQYF. In DNA form, the CDR3 reads TGTGCCAGCAGCTCTTCGACAGGGGGCAGCTACGAGCAGTACTTC.

Only a few counts were recorded for this clonotype. The chain carries TRBV6-5 and TRBJ2-1, with 9 bases aligning to TRBD2. The CDR3 loop spans 15 amino acids. Germline CDR1 is MNHEY and CDR2 is SVGAGI. The junction had 4 bases not matched to a gene; V was cut back by 3 bases and J by 4 bases. CDR3 in amino acids: CASSYGLATYNEQFF. CDR3 nucleotide sequence: TGTGCCAGCAGTTATGGACTAGCGACTTACAATGAGCAGTTCTTC.

This clonotype occurred once. V and J are TRBV27 and TRBJ1-2; D not certain. This CDR3 has 15 amino acids. Trimming left V 0 bases short and J 4 bases short, with 12 bases between. Per germline, CDR1 MNHEY and CDR2 SMNVEV (reference sequence). The CDR3 DNA reads TGTGCCAGCAGTTTATCGAACGGTCTCGGCTATGGCTACACCTTC. The encoded protein is CASSLSNGLGYGYTF.

J is TRBJ1-6 and V is TRBV20-1; D may be TRBD1 (5 bases). The CDR3 runs to 14 residues. In germline, CDR1 is DFQATT, CDR2 SNEGSKA (reference sequence). V was clipped by 3 bases and J by 8 bases, with 14 bases between them. The CDR3 DNA is TGCAGTGCTAGTCCCGTCCGGGGCGATTCACCCCTCCACTTT. Its protein is CSASPVRGDSPLHF.

Concerning this clonotype itself: A junction end diverges from the germline sequence, so it may reflect a read error. V usage is TRBV9 and J usage is TRBJ2-3; D gene unclear. The CDR3 sequence is 12 residues long. From germline, CDR1 is SGDLS and CDR2 YYNGEE. CDR3 region: CASSVDLDTQYF. The CDR3 bases are TGTGCCAGCAGTGTAGATCTTGATACGCAGTATTTT.

In this sample, this clonotype is medium-sized. The chain has TRBV5-1 and TRBJ1-2; unclear D gene. In germline, CDR1 is SGHRS, CDR2 YFSETQ. V gave up 4 bases and J gave up 7 bases, with 20 bases separating them. This CDR3 is built from 15 residues. The CDR3 nucleotides read TGCGCCAGCAGCGATGCCGCCGGTGGAGCGACTGGCTACACCTTC. This translates into CASSDAAGGATGYTF.

This clonotype was counted between two and nine times. The chain recombines TRBV12-3 or TRBV12-4 with TRBJ1-1; D unclear. V dropped 11 bases and J dropped 6 bases, with 16 bases sitting between them. The CDR3 consists of 12 residues. The CDR3 protein is CAWAEGSAEAFF. The DNA for the CDR3 is TGTGCCTGGGCGGAAGGGTCCGCTGAAGCTTTCTTT.

This clonotype was found a few times. This chain joins TRBV20-1 and TRBJ1-2; D call uncertain. The CDR3 runs to 12 residues. Germline V gene sequence: CDR1 DFQATT, CDR2 SNEGSKA (reference sequence). The V gene lost 1 base and the J gene lost 8 bases, with 11 bases spanning the gap. In DNA, the CDR3 is TGCAGTGCTAGAGTCCTCCAATGGGGCTACACCTTC. Amino acids: CSARVLQWGYTF.

The chain employs TRBV20-1 and TRBJ2-7, with 9 bases fitting TRBD1. Germline assignment: CDR1 DFQATT and CDR2 SNEGSKA (reference sequence). J lost 3 bases, V lost 3 bases, and 3 bases had no gene match. The CDR3 totals 13 residues. This CDR3 is CSASQDRGYEQYF. In DNA, the CDR3 is TGCAGTGCTAGCCAGGACAGGGGCTACGAGCAGTACTTC.

This clonotype was found many times. The chain uses TRBV7-2 and TRBJ2-3; weak D call: TRBD2 (6 bases). Germline loops: CDR1 SGHTA, CDR2 FQGNSA. This CDR3 is built from 14 residues. V was trimmed by 3 bases and J by 3 bases, leaving 10 bases between them. CDR3 sequence reads: CASSFSTSTDTQYF. DNA for the CDR3: TGTGCCAGCAGCTTCTCGACTAGTACAGATACGCAGTATTTT. The full variable domain, in which reference TRBV7-2 and TRBJ2-3 provide the parts outside the CDR3, is GAGVSQSPSNKVTEKGKDVELRCDPISGHTALYWYRQSLGQGLEFLIYFQGNSAPDKSGLPSDRFSAERTGGSVSTLTIQRTQQEDSAVYLCASSFSTSTDTQYFGPGTRLTVL.

The chain employs TRBV20-1 and TRBJ1-1, with D unresolved. Germline-derived CDR1 and CDR2 are DFQATT and SNEGSKA (reference sequence). The CDR3 is made up of 13 amino acids. Trimming removed 5 bases from V and 1 base from J, with 11 bases in between. The CDR3 nucleotides read TGCAGTGCTTTCTTCGACCCGAACACTGAAGCTTTCTTT. It yields the protein CSAFFDPNTEAFF.

This chain uses TRBV18 with TRBJ2-1, with D possibly TRBD1 on 6 matching bases. V lost 0 bases, J lost 3 bases, and 12 bases lay in between. This CDR3 comprises 16 residues. In germline, CDR1 is KGHSH, CDR2 LQKENI. The CDR3 region has the DNA TGTGCCAGCTCACCACCCCAAGGACAGTTCTACAATGAGCAGTTCTTC. The encoded protein is CASSPPQGQFYNEQFF.

V gene TRBV11-2 combines with J gene TRBJ2-1; possible D gene TRBD2, 6 bases. The V and J ends lost 4 bases and 5 bases respectively, with 24 bases between them. The germline gives CDR1 SGHAT, CDR2 FQNNGV. The length of the CDR3 is 18 residues. The CDR3 sequence: CASSSVRRFGSAHNEQFF. DNA for the CDR3: TGTGCCAGCAGCTCAGTGAGGCGGTTCGGGAGTGCCCACAATGAGCAGTTCTTC.

This clonotype was seen at least ten times. This chain links TRBV7-2 with TRBJ2-1; 9 bases match TRBD2. Germline V gene sequence: CDR1 SGHTA, CDR2 FQGNSA. This CDR3 region has 12 residues. Germline trimming cut 1 base from V and 12 bases from J; bases unmatched to any gene: 1. The CDR3 bases are TGTGCCAGCAGCTTAGATAGCGGGGGGCAGTTCTTC. Protein product: CASSLDSGGQFF.

This clonotype was counted only a few times. This rearrangement joins TRBV10-3 to TRBJ2-3, with 11 bases lining up with TRBD2. Germline CDR1 is ENHRY and CDR2 is SYGVKD. The CDR3 sequence is 16 residues long. J was trimmed by 2 bases and V by 4 bases; bases with no gene match: 5. CDR3 sequence reads: CAISVLAGVPTDTQYF. The CDR3 region has the DNA TGTGCCATCAGTGTACTAGCGGGGGTTCCCACAGATACGCAGTATTTT.

The sample holds a few counts of this clonotype. The V call is TRBV27, the J call TRBJ2-5; 8 bases map to TRBD2. The CDR3 is 14 residues long. The V segment lost 6 bases and the J segment 4 bases; nucleotides outside the gene matches: 7. The germline CDR1 and CDR2 sequences are MNHEY and SMNVEV (reference sequence). CDR3 nucleotides: TGTGCCAGCAGCGACGGGGGGGGGATAGAGACCCAGTACTTC. This translates into CASSDGGGIETQYF.

This clonotype was counted a few times. The rearrangement joins TRBV29-1 to TRBJ2-7, with D perhaps matching TRBD1 or TRBD2 (5 bases each). This CDR3 is 14 amino acids long. V was pared by 3 bases and J by 3 bases, with 15 bases between. CDR1 SQVTM and CDR2 ANQGSEA come from the germline V gene. This CDR3 reads CSVEVEGLVYEQYF. In DNA, the CDR3 is TGCAGCGTTGAGGTAGAGGGGTTGGTCTACGAGCAGTACTTC.